This TCR beta chain was found in a study of blood T cells in healthy people across ages. General observations from the study: Diversity of TCR beta per million T cells declined in a roughly linear way with age. Both naive CD4+ cell counts and diversity were greater in long-lived donors than in aged donors.

V lost 5 bases to trimming and J lost 1 base; unmatched junction nucleotides: 6. Germline CDR1 reads MNHEY; CDR2 reads SMNVEV (reference sequence). The CDR3 has 15 amino acids. A sample-barcoded 5' primer and a J-beta primer mix were used in a second PCR of roughly 7 to 11 cycles. A template-switch adaptor with 12 random nucleotides tagged each cDNA molecule. Each CDR3 protein is one row after TCRdb ran MiXCR on the 5' RACE reads. The sample consists of about a million distinct CDR3 sequences, around 49% of them appearing once. Comment on this clonotype: Its antigen is still unknown.

The total RNA that was extracted per sample amounted to at least 5 micrograms. This TCR was sampled from a man aged 30 to 45 in good health. The chain links TRBV27 to TRBJ2-3, with 7 nucleotides matching TRBD2. The sample was blood. CDR3 amino acids: CASSRSGLGTDTQYF. CDR3 bases: TGTGCCAGCAGTCGTAGCGGGCTAGGCACAGATACGCAGTATTTT.